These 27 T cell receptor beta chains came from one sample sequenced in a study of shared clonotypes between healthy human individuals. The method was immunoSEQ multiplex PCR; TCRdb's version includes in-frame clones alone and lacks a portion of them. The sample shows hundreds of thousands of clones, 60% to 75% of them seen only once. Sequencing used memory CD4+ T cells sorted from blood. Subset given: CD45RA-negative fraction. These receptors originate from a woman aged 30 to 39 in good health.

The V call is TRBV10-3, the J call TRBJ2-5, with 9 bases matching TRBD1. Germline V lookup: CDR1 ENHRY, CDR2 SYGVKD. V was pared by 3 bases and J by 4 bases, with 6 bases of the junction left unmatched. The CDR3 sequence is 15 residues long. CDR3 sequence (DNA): TGTGCCATCAGTGATAAGGGGACAGGGCGAGAGACCCAGTACTTC. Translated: CAISDKGTGRETQYF.

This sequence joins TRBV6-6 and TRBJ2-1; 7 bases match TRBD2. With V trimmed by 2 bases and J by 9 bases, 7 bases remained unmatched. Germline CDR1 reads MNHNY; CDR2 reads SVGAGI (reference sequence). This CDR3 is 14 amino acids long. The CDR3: CASSYGAGVTEQFF. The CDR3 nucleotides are TGTGCCAGCAGTTACGGCGCGGGAGTAACTGAGCAGTTCTTC.

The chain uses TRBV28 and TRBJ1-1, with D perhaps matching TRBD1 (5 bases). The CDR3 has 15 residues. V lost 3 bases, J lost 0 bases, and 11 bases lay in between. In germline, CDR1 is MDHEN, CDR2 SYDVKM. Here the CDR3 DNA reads TGTGCCAGCAGTTTCCTCCAGGGACTGAACACTGAAGCTTTCTTT. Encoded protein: CASSFLQGLNTEAFF.

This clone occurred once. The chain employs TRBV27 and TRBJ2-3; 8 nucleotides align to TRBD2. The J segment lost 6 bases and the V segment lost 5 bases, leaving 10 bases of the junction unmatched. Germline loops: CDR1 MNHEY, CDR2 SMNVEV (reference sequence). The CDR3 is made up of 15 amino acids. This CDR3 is CASSIPGGGRDTQYF. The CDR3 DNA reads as TGTGCCAGCAGTATCCCAGGTGGCGGGAGGGATACGCAGTATTTT.

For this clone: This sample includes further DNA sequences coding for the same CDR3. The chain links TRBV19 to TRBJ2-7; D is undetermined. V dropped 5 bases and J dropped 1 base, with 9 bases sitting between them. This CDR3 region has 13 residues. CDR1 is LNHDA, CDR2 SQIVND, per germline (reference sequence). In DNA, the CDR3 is TGTGCCAGTAGTTCGAGTGGATCCTACGAGCAGTACTTC. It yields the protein CASSSSGSYEQYF.

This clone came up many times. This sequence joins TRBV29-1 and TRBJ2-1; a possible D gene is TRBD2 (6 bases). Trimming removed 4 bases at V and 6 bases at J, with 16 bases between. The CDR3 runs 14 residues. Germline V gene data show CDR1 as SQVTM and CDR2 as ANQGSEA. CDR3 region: CSVVGPYGGNEQFF. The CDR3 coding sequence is TGCAGCGTTGTGGGCCCCTACGGGGGCAATGAGCAGTTCTTC.

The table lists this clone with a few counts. CDR3: CASRETVRADTQYF. DNA for the CDR3: TGTGCCAGCAGGGAAACAGTGCGGGCAGATACGCAGTATTTT. The rearrangement joins TRBV2 to TRBJ2-3; a weak D match, TRBD2 (5 bases). CDR1 is SNHLY, CDR2 FYNNEI, per germline. V was pared by 6 bases and J by 4 bases, with 14 bases between. The CDR3 has 14 residues.

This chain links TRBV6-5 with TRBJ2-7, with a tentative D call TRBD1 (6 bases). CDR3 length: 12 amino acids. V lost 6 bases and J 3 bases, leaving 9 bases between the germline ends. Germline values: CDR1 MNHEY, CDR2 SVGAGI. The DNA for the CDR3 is TGTGCCAGCAGGAACAGGGTCTACGAGCAGTACTTC. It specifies CASRNRVYEQYF.

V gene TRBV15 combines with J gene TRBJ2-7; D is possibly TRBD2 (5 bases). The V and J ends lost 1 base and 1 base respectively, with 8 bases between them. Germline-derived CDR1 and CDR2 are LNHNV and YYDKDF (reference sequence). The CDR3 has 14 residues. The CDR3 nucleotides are TGTGCCACCAGCAGAGGAGGGCAATCCTACGAGCAGTACTTC. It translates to CATSRGGQSYEQYF.

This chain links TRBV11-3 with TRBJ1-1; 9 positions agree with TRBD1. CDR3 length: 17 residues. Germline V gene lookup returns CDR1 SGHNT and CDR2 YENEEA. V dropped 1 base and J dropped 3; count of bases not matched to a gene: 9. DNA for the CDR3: TGTGCCAGCAGCTTAGGAAGACAGGGGGTCGGGGACACTGAAGCTTTCTTT. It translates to CASSLGRQGVGDTEAFF.

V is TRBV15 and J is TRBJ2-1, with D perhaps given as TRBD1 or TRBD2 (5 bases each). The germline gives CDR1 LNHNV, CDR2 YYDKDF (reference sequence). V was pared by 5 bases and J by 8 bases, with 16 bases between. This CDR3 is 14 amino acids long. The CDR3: CATSPLRGVDEQFF. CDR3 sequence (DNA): TGTGCCACCAGCCCCCTGAGAGGGGTTGATGAGCAGTTCTTC. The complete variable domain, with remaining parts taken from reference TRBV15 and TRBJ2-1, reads DAMVIQNPRYQVTQFGKPVTLSCSQTLNHNVMYWYQQKSSQAPKLLFHYYDKDFNNEADTPDNFQSRRPNTSFCFLDIRSPGLGDTAMYLCATSPLRGVDEQFFGPGTRLTVL.

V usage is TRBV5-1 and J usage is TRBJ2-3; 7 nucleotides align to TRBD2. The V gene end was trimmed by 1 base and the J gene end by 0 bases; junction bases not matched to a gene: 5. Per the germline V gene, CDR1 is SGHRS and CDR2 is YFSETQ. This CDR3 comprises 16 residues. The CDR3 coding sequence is TGCGCCAGCAGCTTGAGGCTAGCGGCTAGCACAGATACGCAGTATTTT. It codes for CASSLRLAASTDTQYF.

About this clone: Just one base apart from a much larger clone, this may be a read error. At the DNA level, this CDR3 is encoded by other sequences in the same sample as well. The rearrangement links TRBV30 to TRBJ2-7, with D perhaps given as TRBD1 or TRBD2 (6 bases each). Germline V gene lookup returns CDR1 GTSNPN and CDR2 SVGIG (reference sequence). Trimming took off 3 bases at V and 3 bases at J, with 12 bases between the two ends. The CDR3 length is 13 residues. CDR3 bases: TGTGCCTGGAGGGCGGGACACCTCTACGAGCAGTACTTC. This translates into CAWRAGHLYEQYF.

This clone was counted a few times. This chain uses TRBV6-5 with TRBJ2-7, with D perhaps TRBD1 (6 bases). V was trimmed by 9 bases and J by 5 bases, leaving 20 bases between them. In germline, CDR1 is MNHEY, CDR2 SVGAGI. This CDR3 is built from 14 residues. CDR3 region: CASGIPGQRHEQYF. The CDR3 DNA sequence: TGTGCCAGTGGAATACCGGGACAACGGCACGAGCAGTACTTC.

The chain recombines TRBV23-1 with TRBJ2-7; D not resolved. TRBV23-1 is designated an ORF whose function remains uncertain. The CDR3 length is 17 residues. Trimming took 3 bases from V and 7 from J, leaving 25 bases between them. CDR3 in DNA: TGCGCCAGCAGTCAGGCTCGACCCAAAGTACGCTACGTGGAGCAGTACTTC. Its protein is CASSQARPKVRYVEQYF.

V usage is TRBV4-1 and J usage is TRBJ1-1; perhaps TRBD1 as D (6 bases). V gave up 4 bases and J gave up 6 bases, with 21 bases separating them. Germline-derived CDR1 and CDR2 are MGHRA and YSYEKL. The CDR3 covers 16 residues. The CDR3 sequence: CASSPGRYQGRAEAFF. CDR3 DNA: TGCGCCAGCAGCCCCGGGAGGTATCAGGGGCGCGCTGAAGCTTTCTTT.

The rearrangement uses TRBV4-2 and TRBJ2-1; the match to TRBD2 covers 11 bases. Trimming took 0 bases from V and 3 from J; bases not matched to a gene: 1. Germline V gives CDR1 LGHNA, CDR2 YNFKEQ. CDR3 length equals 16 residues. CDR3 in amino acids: CASSQETSGSYNEQFF. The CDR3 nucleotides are TGTGCCAGCAGCCAAGAAACTAGCGGGAGCTACAATGAGCAGTTCTTC.

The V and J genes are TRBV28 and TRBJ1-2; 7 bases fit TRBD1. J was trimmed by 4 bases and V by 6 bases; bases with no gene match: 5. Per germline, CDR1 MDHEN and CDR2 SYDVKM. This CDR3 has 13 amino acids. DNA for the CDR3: TGTGCCAGCAGCATAACAGGGGTCTATGGCTACACCTTC. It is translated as CASSITGVYGYTF.

The CDR3 region has the DNA TGTGCCAGCAGTCATGACGCTAGCCGTTACAATGAGCAGTTCTTC. Its translation is CASSHDASRYNEQFF. This chain joins TRBV7-9 and TRBJ2-1, with a tentative D call TRBD2 (5 bases). CDR1 SEHNR and CDR2 FQNEAQ come from the germline V gene (reference sequence). This CDR3 comprises 15 residues. The germline V and J ends were trimmed by 6 bases and 4 bases, with 16 bases remaining between them.

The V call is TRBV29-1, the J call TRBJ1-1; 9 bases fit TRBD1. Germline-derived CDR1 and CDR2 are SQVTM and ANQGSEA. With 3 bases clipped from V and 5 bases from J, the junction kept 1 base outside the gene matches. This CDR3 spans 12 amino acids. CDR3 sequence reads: CSVDDRGTEAFF. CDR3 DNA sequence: TGCAGCGTTGACGACAGGGGGACTGAAGCTTTCTTT.

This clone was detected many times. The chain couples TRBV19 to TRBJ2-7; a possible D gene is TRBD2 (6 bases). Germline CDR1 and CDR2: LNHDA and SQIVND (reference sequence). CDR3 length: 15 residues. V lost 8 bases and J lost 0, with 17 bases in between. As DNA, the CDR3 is TGTGCCAGTTCCCGACTAGTACCACCCTCCTACGAGCAGTACTTC. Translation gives CASSRLVPPSYEQYF.

The CDR3 DNA reads as TGTGCCAGTAGTCAGGACTACTACAATGAGCAGTTCTTC. Translating it yields CASSQDYYNEQFF. V usage is TRBV19 and J usage is TRBJ2-1; TRBD2 might be the D (6 bases). Trimming stripped 5 bases from V and 3 bases from J, with 8 bases between. The germline V gene has CDR1 LNHDA and CDR2 SQIVND (reference sequence). The CDR3 consists of 13 residues. The full variable domain, its missing parts supplied by reference TRBV19 and TRBJ2-1, is DGGITQSPKYLFRKEGQNVTLSCEQNLNHDAMYWYRQDPGQGLRLIYYSQIVNDFQKGDIAEGYSVSREKKESFPLTVTSAQKNPTAFYLCASSQDYYNEQFFGPGTRLTVL.

The CDR3 sequence is CASSSSSGARIIYEQYF. The DNA of the CDR3 is TGTGCCAGCAGCTCATCCTCCGGGGCTCGAATCATCTACGAGCAGTACTTC. The chain is built from TRBV5-4 and TRBJ2-7, with D possibly called TRBD1 or TRBD2 (5 bases each). Germline V lookup: CDR1 SGHNT, CDR2 YYREEE (reference sequence). The V end was cut by 3 bases, the J end by 3 bases, with 22 bases between. This CDR3 contains 17 residues.

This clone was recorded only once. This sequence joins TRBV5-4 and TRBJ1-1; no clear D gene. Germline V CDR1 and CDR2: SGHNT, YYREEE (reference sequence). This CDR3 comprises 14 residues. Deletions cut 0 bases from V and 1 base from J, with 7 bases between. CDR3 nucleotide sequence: TGTGCCAGCAGCTTGGGACAAAAGAACACTGAAGCTTTCTTT. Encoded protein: CASSLGQKNTEAFF.

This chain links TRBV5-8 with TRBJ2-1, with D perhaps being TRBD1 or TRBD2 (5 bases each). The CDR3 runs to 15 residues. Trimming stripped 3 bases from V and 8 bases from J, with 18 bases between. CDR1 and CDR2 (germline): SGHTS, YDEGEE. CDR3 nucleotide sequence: TGTGCCAGCAGCTCCAGGGACCCTGCGGTGGATGAGCAGTTCTTC. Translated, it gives CASSSRDPAVDEQFF. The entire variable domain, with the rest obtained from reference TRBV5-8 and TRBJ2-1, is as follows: EAGVTQSPTHLIKTRGQQATLRCSPISGHTSVYWYQQALGLGLQFLLWYDEGEERNRGNFPPRFSGRQFPNYSSELNVNALELEDSALYLCASSSRDPAVDEQFFGPGTRLTVL.

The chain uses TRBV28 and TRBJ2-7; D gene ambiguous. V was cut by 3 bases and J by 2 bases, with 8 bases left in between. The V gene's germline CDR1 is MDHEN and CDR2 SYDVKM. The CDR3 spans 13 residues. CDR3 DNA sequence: TGTGCCAGCAGTTTGCCGAGAACCTACGAGCAGTACTTC. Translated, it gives CASSLPRTYEQYF.

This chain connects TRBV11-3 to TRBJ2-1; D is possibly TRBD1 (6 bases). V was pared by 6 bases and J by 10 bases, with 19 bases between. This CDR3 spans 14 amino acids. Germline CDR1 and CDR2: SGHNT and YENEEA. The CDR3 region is CASSPPVGGHEQFF. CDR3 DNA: TGTGCCAGCAGTCCCCCAGTAGGGGGACACGAGCAGTTCTTC.